This TCR beta chain was sequenced in a study of identical twins. Carrying unique molecular identifiers, the cDNA also gained a universal primer site through template switching. TCRdb reanalysed the 5' RACE reads using MiXCR and keeps one entry per CDR3 protein. This table has more than 1.5 million distinct CDR3 sequences, about 30% appearing once. V dropped 5 bases and J dropped 2 bases, with 9 bases sitting between them. There are 13 residues in the CDR3. CDR1 and CDR2 from the germline V gene are SGHVS and FQNEAQ. V usage is TRBV7-8 and J usage is TRBJ1-2; D remains unclear. Sequencing used cord blood. The TCR originated in a newborn girl in good health. CDR3 residues: CASSPSPNYGYTF. The CDR3 nucleotides are TGTGCCAGCAGCCCCTCACCAAACTATGGCTACACCTTC.